The 3 T cell receptor beta chains in this list originate from one sample, sequenced in a study of blood T cell repertoires in COVID-19. The protocol was immunoSEQ multiplex PCR, while the TCRdb copy is restricted to in-frame clones and leaves out a portion. There are under 200,000 clones in the sample; 85% to 90% occur only once, and roughly 5.6% lies in the top ten. Sequenced: peripheral blood. The receptor set was obtained from a man in his forties with active or convalescent COVID-19.

The CDR3: CASSRDRNYGYTF. The DNA of the CDR3 is TGTGCCAGCAGCCGGGACAGGAACTATGGCTACACCTTC. The J gene is TRBJ1-2, the V gene TRBV6-5; 8 bases fit TRBD1. Germline V gives CDR1 MNHEY, CDR2 SVGAGI. After removal of 6 bases from V and 2 bases from J, the junction contained 2 bases not matched to a gene. The CDR3 length is 13 residues.

The chain combines TRBV7-2 with TRBJ1-1; no clear D. The CDR3 has 13 residues. V lost 5 bases and J lost 1, with 8 bases in between. Germline V gene data show CDR1 as SGHTA and CDR2 as FQGNSA. The CDR3 nucleotides are TGTGCCAGCAGCCCCCGGGGGAACACTGAAGCTTTCTTT. It yields the protein CASSPRGNTEAFF.

V is TRBV27 and J is TRBJ2-5, with a possible D match to TRBD2 (6 bases). The germline V gene has CDR1 MNHEY and CDR2 SMNVEV (reference sequence). The ends were cut back, 5 bases at V and 5 bases at J, with 21 bases in the middle. This CDR3 contains 16 residues. For the CDR3, the DNA is TGTGCCAGCAGTCTCCATTCCGGGACTTCGGAGGAGACCCAGTACTTC. It encodes CASSLHSGTSEETQYF.